These 32 T cell receptor beta chains were sequenced from one sample in a study of blood T cell repertoires in COVID-19. Libraries were prepared by immunoSEQ multiplex PCR; TCRdb keeps only in-frame clonotypes and omits some of them. Of about 260,000 clones listed, 88% are singletons. The specimen sequenced was peripheral blood. The receptor source for this set is a human donor in a cohort sampled during active COVID-19.

This chain links TRBV6-1 with TRBJ2-7; TRBD2 matches at 7 bases. From germline, CDR1 is MNHNS and CDR2 SASEGT. The CDR3 spans 13 residues. V lost 3 bases, J lost 5 bases, and 4 bases stayed unmatched. The CDR3 nucleotides are TGTGCCAGCAGTGAGTTCCTAGCGGACGAGCAGTACTTC. Its protein product is CASSEFLADEQYF.

V is TRBV5-4 and J is TRBJ1-1; D gene ambiguous. CDR1 and CDR2 from the germline V gene are SGHNT and YYREEE (reference sequence). The CDR3 contains 12 residues. The CDR3 DNA follows: TGTGCTTCCCGTCGGGAAGGCACTGAAGCTTTCTTT. The encoded protein is CASRREGTEAFF.

The CDR3 DNA reads as TGTGCCTGGAGTGTTCAGGACATGATTAGTCAGCCCCAGCATTTT. It translates to CAWSVQDMISQPQHF. This chain links TRBV30 with TRBJ1-5; tentative D call: TRBD1 (5 bases). This CDR3 comprises 15 residues. The germline V gene encodes CDR1 GTSNPN and CDR2 SVGIG (reference sequence). V gave up 0 bases and J gave up 6 bases, with 15 bases separating them. The complete variable domain, with remaining parts taken from reference TRBV30 and TRBJ1-5, reads SQTIHQWPATLVQPVGSPLSLECTVEGTSNPNLYWYRQAAGRGLQLLFYSVGIGQISSEVPQNLSASRPQDRQFILSSKKLLLSDSGFYLCAWSVQDMISQPQHFGDGTRLSIL.

The V gene is TRBV7-9, the J gene TRBJ2-6; 8 nucleotides match TRBD2. Trimming took 5 bases from V and 0 from J; bases not matched to a gene: 9. Germline-derived CDR1 and CDR2 are SEHNR and FQNEAQ (reference sequence). The CDR3 length is 18 residues. The DNA for the CDR3 is TGTGCCAGCAGCCTTCGGGTAGCGGGGAACTCTGGGGCCAACGTCCTGACTTTC. Amino acids: CASSLRVAGNSGANVLTF. The complete variable domain, with remaining parts taken from reference TRBV7-9 and TRBJ2-6, reads DTGVSQNPRHKITKRGQNVTFRCDPISEHNRLYWYRQTLGQGPEFLTYFQNEAQLEKSRLLSDRFSAERPKGSFSTLEIQRTEQGDSAMYLCASSLRVAGNSGANVLTFGAGSRLTVL.

The rearrangement uses TRBV9 and TRBJ2-1; D is perhaps TRBD2 (6 bases). Between the trimmed V and J ends, which lost 3 bases and 8 bases, there was a span of 24 bases. This CDR3 has 17 amino acids. Germline CDR1 and CDR2: SGDLS and YYNGEE. DNA of the CDR3: TGTGCCAGCAGCGGGGAGCGGAGGGCCTTTGTTCGGGATGAGCAGTTCTTC. Encoded protein: CASSGERRAFVRDEQFF.

This chain links TRBV10-2 with TRBJ2-4; TRBD1 might be the D (5 bases). V dropped 8 bases and J dropped 8 bases, with 16 bases sitting between them. From germline, CDR1 is WSHSY and CDR2 SAAADI. This CDR3 comprises 13 residues. This CDR3 is CASARGQRDIQYF. In DNA form, the CDR3 reads TGCGCCAGCGCCCGAGGACAAAGGGACATTCAGTACTTC.

The V call is TRBV7-9, the J call TRBJ2-1, with a weak D call TRBD2 (5 bases). The CDR3 totals 15 residues. The germline V and J ends were trimmed by 2 bases and 0 bases, with 8 bases remaining between them. Per the germline V gene, CDR1 is SEHNR and CDR2 is FQNEAQ (reference sequence). In DNA form, the CDR3 reads TGTGCCAGCAGCTTATTGCGGGCCTCCTACAATGAGCAGTTCTTC. Translated: CASSLLRASYNEQFF.

V usage is TRBV18 and J usage is TRBJ2-7, with 12 bases that match TRBD2. This CDR3 comprises 16 residues. Germline assignment: CDR1 KGHSH and CDR2 LQKENI. The V and J ends lost 2 bases and 4 bases, in that order; junction bases with no gene match: 6. In nucleotides, the CDR3 is TGTGCCAGCTCACCAGCTACTAGCGGGGGGCCTTACGAGCAGTACTTC. Translated, it gives CASSPATSGGPYEQYF.

The V call is TRBV2, the J call TRBJ2-7, with 7 bases matching TRBD1. J was trimmed by 5 bases and V by 8 bases; bases with no gene match: 18. There are 16 residues in the CDR3. Germline lookup yields CDR1 SNHLY and CDR2 FYNNEI. CDR3 sequence (DNA): TGTGCCAGCGCTCCCCACCCCTGGACAGGTTACGACGAGCAGTACTTC. This codes for CASAPHPWTGYDEQYF. The full variable domain, its missing parts supplied by reference TRBV2 and TRBJ2-7, is EPEVTQTPSHQVTQMGQEVILRCVPISNHLYFYWYRQILGQKVEFLVSFYNNEISEKSEIFDDQFSVERPDGSNFTLKIRSTKLEDSAMYFCASAPHPWTGYDEQYFGPGTRLTVT.

The rearrangement links TRBV7-6 to TRBJ1-5; no clear D gene. The germline CDR1 and CDR2 sequences are SGHVS and FNYEAQ. V lost 5 bases to trimming and J lost 10 bases, with 15 bases between them. The CDR3 extends over 13 amino acids. As DNA, the CDR3 is TGTGCCAGCAGCCCCAACAGTCAGCATCCCCAGCATTTT. It is translated as CASSPNSQHPQHF. The full variable domain, completed using reference TRBV7-6 and TRBJ1-5, is GAGVSQSPRYKVTKRGQDVALRCDPISGHVSLYWYRQALGQGPEFLTYFNYEAQQDKSGLPNDRFSAERPEGSISTLTIQRTEQRDSAMYRCASSPNSQHPQHFGDGTRLSIL.

The J gene is TRBJ2-1, the V gene TRBV18, with D tentatively TRBD2 (6 bases). The V end was cut by 6 bases, the J end by 0 bases, with 24 bases between. The CDR3 extends over 19 amino acids. CDR1 and CDR2 from the germline V gene are KGHSH and LQKENI. CDR3 protein: CASSPRSGLAEYSYNEQFF. The CDR3 coding sequence is TGTGCCAGCTCGCCTAGGTCAGGCTTAGCGGAGTACTCCTACAATGAGCAGTTCTTC.

The chain carries TRBV6-6 and TRBJ2-6, with D tentatively TRBD1 (6 bases). This CDR3 region has 16 residues. Germline V gene data show CDR1 as MNHNY and CDR2 as SVGAGI (reference sequence). The V and J ends lost 7 bases and 0 bases respectively, with 13 bases between them. The chain's CDR3 is CASTTPGVSGANVLTF. CDR3 nucleotides: TGTGCCAGCACCACCCCAGGGGTCTCTGGGGCCAACGTCCTGACTTTC.

The V gene is TRBV6-5, the J gene TRBJ2-7; weak D call: TRBD1 (5 bases). V was clipped by 4 bases and J by 2 bases, with 12 bases between them. CDR1 and CDR2 from the germline V gene are MNHEY and SVGAGI. The length of the CDR3 is 14 residues. In nucleotides, the CDR3 is TGTGCCAGCAGTTCCCCAGGGTTAACCTACGAGCAGTACTTC. The encoded protein is CASSSPGLTYEQYF.

This chain uses TRBV28 with TRBJ1-1, with a tentative D call TRBD1 (5 bases). The length of the CDR3 is 20 residues. CDR1 and CDR2 (germline): MDHEN, SYDVKM. Trimming shortened V by 10 bases and J by 1 base, and 34 bases separated the two germline ends. The CDR3 bases are TGTGCCACCCCCAGGAGGGGCCAGAGTACACTCCCGCGAGGGAACACTGAAGCTTTCTTT. Translating gives CATPRRGQSTLPRGNTEAFF.

This clone has just a few counts. The chain uses TRBV2 and TRBJ1-2; 8 bases match TRBD1. Germline CDR1 is SNHLY and CDR2 is FYNNEI. The CDR3 is 14 amino acids. Losses at the gene ends were 5 bases for V and 10 bases for J; bases not matched to a gene: 12. CDR3 in amino acids: CASSFTPGTGAYTF. Written as DNA, the CDR3 is TGTGCCAGCAGTTTTACTCCGGGGACAGGAGCCTACACCTTC.

This clone occurred once. The gene calls are TRBV6-2 or TRBV6-3 and TRBJ1-3; D is undetermined. Germline CDR1 is MNHEY and CDR2 is SVGEGT. V shed 2 bases and J shed 2 bases, with 7 bases lying between them. The CDR3 sequence is 14 residues long. DNA for the CDR3: TGTGCCAGCAGTTACCTCGAGGCTGGAAACACCATATATTTT. Translated, it gives CASSYLEAGNTIYF.

This clone was counted between two and nine times. V and J are TRBV9 and TRBJ1-2; D might be TRBD1 (5 bases). The CDR3 runs 14 residues. Trimming left V 0 bases short and J 7 bases short, with 13 bases between. CDR1 SGDLS and CDR2 YYNGEE come from the germline V gene. The chain's CDR3 is CASSVGLKDTGYTF. The CDR3 DNA is TGTGCCAGCAGCGTAGGTTTAAAGGACACTGGCTACACCTTC.

This chain uses TRBV11-3 with TRBJ2-2; D gene ambiguous. The V and J ends lost 0 bases and 2 bases respectively, with 4 bases between them. The CDR3 has 14 amino acids. From germline, CDR1 is SGHNT and CDR2 YENEEA. CDR3 in amino acids: CASSLDPNTGELFF. The CDR3 region has the DNA TGTGCCAGCAGCTTAGATCCAAACACCGGGGAGCTGTTTTTT.

The chain has TRBV7-9 and TRBJ1-5, with 9 nucleotides matching TRBD1. With V trimmed by 8 bases and J by 0 bases, 11 bases remained unmatched. The germline gives CDR1 SEHNR, CDR2 FQNEAQ (reference sequence). This CDR3 contains 17 residues. The CDR3 protein is CASSAGGTGPSNQPQHF. In DNA, the CDR3 is TGTGCCAGCTCGGCCGGTGGGACAGGGCCTAGCAATCAGCCCCAGCATTTT.

This clone was picked up a small number of times. This rearrangement joins TRBV18 to TRBJ2-7; D perhaps matches TRBD2 (6 bases). Trimming stripped 9 bases from V and 0 bases from J, with 12 bases between. In germline, CDR1 is KGHSH, CDR2 LQKENI. The CDR3 runs to 13 residues. The CDR3 DNA reads as TGTGCCAGTTTACGGGAGAGCTCCTACGAGCAGTACTTC. This translates into CASLRESSYEQYF.

This rearrangement joins TRBV7-6 to TRBJ1-5; D is uncertain. V lost 2 bases to trimming and J lost 2 bases, with 13 bases between them. The CDR3 totals 16 residues. CDR1 and CDR2 (germline): SGHVS, FNYEAQ. This CDR3 reads CASSLMSARGNQPQHF. CDR3 nucleotides: TGTGCCAGCAGCTTAATGTCTGCCCGGGGCAATCAGCCCCAGCATTTT.

The chain is built from TRBV19 and TRBJ1-2; 7 bases are shared with TRBD1. Germline V CDR1 and CDR2: LNHDA, SQIVND (reference sequence). Trimming cost V 9 bases and J 4 bases; bases outside gene matches: 11. CDR3 length equals 14 residues. CDR3 region: CASAPGTVIYGYTF. CDR3 DNA: TGTGCCAGCGCTCCCGGGACAGTGATCTATGGCTACACCTTC.

The CDR3 loop is CASSASGGRNQPQHF. DNA for the CDR3: TGTGCCAGCAGCGCCTCGGGGGGACGCAATCAGCCCCAGCATTTT. The V and J genes are TRBV6-2 or TRBV6-3 and TRBJ1-5; a possible D gene is TRBD1 (5 bases). The germline gives CDR1 MNHEY, CDR2 SVGEGT. The CDR3 is 15 residues long. Trimming pared 6 bases from V and 2 bases from J, leaving 14 bases between.

The chain carries TRBV6-5 and TRBJ1-1, with 8 bases identical to TRBD1. From germline, CDR1 is MNHEY and CDR2 SVGAGI. V gave up 8 bases and J gave up 4 bases; unmatched junction bases: 9. The CDR3 is 14 amino acids. CDR3 protein: CASGGQGWITEAFF. The CDR3 region has the DNA TGTGCCAGCGGCGGACAGGGTTGGATCACTGAAGCTTTCTTT.

V and J are TRBV11-1 and TRBJ1-1, with TRBD1 matching 8 bases. The length of the CDR3 is 15 residues. Per germline, CDR1 SGHAT and CDR2 FQDESV (reference sequence). Trimming at V came to 5 bases and at J to 3 bases, leaving 8 bases not matched to a gene. The DNA of the CDR3 is TGTGCCAGCAGCCCAACCCAGGACAGGGACACTGAAGCTTTCTTT. Its protein is CASSPTQDRDTEAFF.

The chain recombines TRBV7-9 with TRBJ2-6; D may be TRBD1 (5 bases). This CDR3 is 19 amino acids long. With 1 base removed from V and 0 bases from J, the gap between germline ends came to 16 bases. Germline V gene lookup returns CDR1 SEHNR and CDR2 FQNEAQ (reference sequence). The CDR3 sequence is CASSLGAGMKSSGANVLTF. The CDR3 region has the DNA TGTGCCAGCAGCTTAGGCGCAGGGATGAAGAGCTCTGGGGCCAACGTCCTGACTTTC.

V usage is TRBV18 and J usage is TRBJ1-1; TRBD1 is a possible D gene (6 bases). The V gene's germline CDR1 is KGHSH and CDR2 LQKENI. The length of the CDR3 is 17 residues. Trimming pared 0 bases from V and 1 base from J, leaving 15 bases between. The chain's CDR3 is CASSPPTHKGGNTEAFF. The CDR3 DNA reads as TGTGCCAGCTCACCACCGACCCACAAAGGGGGGAACACTGAAGCTTTCTTT.

The chain joins TRBV3-1 (or the pseudogene TRBV3-2) to TRBJ2-1, with D uncertain. The ends were cut back, 3 bases at V and 5 bases at J, with 2 bases in the middle. The length of the CDR3 is 11 residues. Germline CDR1 and CDR2: LGHDT and YNNKEL (reference sequence). As DNA, the CDR3 is TGTGCCAGCAGCCACGACAATGAGCAGTTCTTC. Protein sequence: CASSHDNEQFF.

The V gene is TRBV12-3 or TRBV12-4, the J gene TRBJ1-3; D call uncertain. This CDR3 has 13 amino acids. Trimming stripped 4 bases from V and 0 bases from J, with 4 bases between. This chain's CDR3 is CASSSVSGNTIYF. As DNA, the CDR3 is TGTGCCAGCAGTTCTGTCTCTGGAAACACCATATATTTT.

The chain carries TRBV28 and TRBJ2-7, with D possibly being TRBD1 (6 bases). Deletions cut 1 base from V and 2 bases from J, with 27 bases between. Germline-derived CDR1 and CDR2 are MDHEN and SYDVKM. The CDR3 covers 20 residues. CDR3 protein: CASSLYTPSRIQGLTYEQYF. CDR3 DNA sequence: TGTGCCAGCAGTTTATATACCCCCTCAAGAATCCAGGGGTTGACCTACGAGCAGTACTTC. Based on the CDR3 plus reference TRBV28 and TRBJ2-7, the full variable domain is DVKVTQSSRYLVKRTGEKVFLECVQDMDHENMFWYRQDPGLGLRLIYFSYDVKMKEKGDIPEGYSVSREKKERFSLILESASTNQTSMYLCASSLYTPSRIQGLTYEQYFGPGTRLTVT.

The rearrangement uses TRBV13 and TRBJ2-2; 10 nucleotides agree with TRBD2. From germline, CDR1 is PRHDT and CDR2 FYEKMQ (reference sequence). After removal of 7 bases from V and 3 bases from J, the junction contained 8 bases not matched to a gene. The CDR3 totals 16 residues. DNA for the CDR3: TGTGCCAGCACTAATAGCGGGAGGACTTACACCGGGGAGCTGTTTTTT. It yields the protein CASTNSGRTYTGELFF.

The rearrangement joins TRBV6-1 to TRBJ1-1; D unclear. The V end was cut by 0 bases, the J end by 5 bases, with 7 bases between. The CDR3 is 13 amino acids. Germline V CDR1 and CDR2: MNHNS, SASEGT. In DNA, the CDR3 is TGTGCCAGCAGTGAAGCGCGGAGGACTGAAGCTTTCTTT. It encodes CASSEARRTEAFF.